This TCR beta chain was sequenced during a study of blood T cell repertoires in COVID-19. V dropped 4 bases and J dropped 5 bases, with 14 bases sitting between them. Germline V gene lookup returns CDR1 SQVTM and CDR2 ANQGSEA. The CDR3 sequence is 13 residues long. In the original workflow: Reference gene primer amplification gave nucleated cell count estimates. Generated by immunoSEQ multiplex PCR, the TCRdb table keeps only in-frame clones and is missing some. V and J calls and clone size are as listed in that table; D and trimming were resolved from the DNA. Of 100,000 to 140,000 clones listed, around 82% are singletons.

Specimen: peripheral blood. J is TRBJ1-2 and V is TRBV29-1; D is undetermined. The TCR originated in a human donor in a cohort sampled during active COVID-19. CDR3 nucleotide sequence: TGCAGCGTTGGGACGGGAGCTAGTTATGGCTACACCTTC. This sequence encodes CSVGTGASYGYTF.